The 18 T cell receptor beta chains listed next were all sequenced from one sample in a study of cytomegalovirus exposure and HLA in healthy donors. PCR primers comprised 60 Vbeta and 13 Jbeta primers. Some clones are missing from TCRdb's copy, which holds only in-frame ones; the method was immunoSEQ multiplex PCR. The sample data list about 51,000 clones. Sequences were obtained from PBMCs. The receptors were gathered from a man in his forties in good health and CMV-seropositive.

This chain connects TRBV5-6 to TRBJ2-4; D gene unclear. This CDR3 has 14 residues. CDR1 and CDR2 (germline): SGHDT, YYEEEE. The germline V and J ends were trimmed by 2 bases and 1 base, with 7 bases remaining between them. The CDR3 DNA reads as TGTGCCAGCAGCTTACCCGCGGCCAAAAACATTCAGTACTTC. Protein sequence: CASSLPAAKNIQYF.

CDR3 protein: CASFSRQGLTNEKLFF. The DNA for the CDR3 is TGTGCCAGCTTCTCGAGACAGGGCCTGACTAATGAAAAACTGTTTTTT. The chain uses TRBV6-6 and TRBJ1-4, with 7 bases lining up with TRBD1. The CDR3 is made up of 16 amino acids. V shed 8 bases, J shed 2 bases, and the junction held 11 bases outside the gene matches. Germline V gene sequence: CDR1 MNHNY, CDR2 SVGAGI (reference sequence).

CDR3 sequence: CAISDPAAEANYGYTF. The CDR3 DNA follows: TGTGCCATCAGTGATCCGGCGGCGGAAGCTAACTATGGCTACACCTTC. The chain combines TRBV10-3 with TRBJ1-2; D is unresolved. Germline-derived CDR1 and CDR2 are ENHRY and SYGVKD. This CDR3 spans 16 amino acids. V gave up 3 bases and J gave up 0 bases, with 14 bases separating them.

The rearrangement links TRBV4-1 to TRBJ2-1; the match to TRBD2 covers 15 bases. CDR3 size: 20 residues. Germline lookup yields CDR1 MGHRA and CDR2 YSYEKL. After removal of 0 bases from V and 0 bases from J, the junction contained 6 bases not matched to a gene. DNA of the CDR3: TGCGCCAGCAGCCAAGAAGGGGGGACTAGCGGGAGGAGCTCCTACAATGAGCAGTTCTTC. It translates to CASSQEGGTSGRSSYNEQFF.

The genes are TRBV7-8 and TRBJ1-5, with D perhaps TRBD1 (5 bases). The germline V gene has CDR1 SGHVS and CDR2 FQNEAQ. There are 19 residues in the CDR3. With 4 bases removed from V and 6 bases from J, the gap between germline ends came to 28 bases. CDR3 nucleotides: TGTGCCAGCAGCTCCCAGGGACTGAAATTGGGAACCGAAAGTCAGCCCCAGCATTTT. Its protein is CASSSQGLKLGTESQPQHF.

This rearrangement joins TRBV7-6 to TRBJ1-4; TRBD1 matches 10 bases. V was clipped by 2 bases and J by 8 bases; unmatched bases: 2. This CDR3 has 14 residues. Per the germline V gene, CDR1 is SGHVS and CDR2 is FNYEAQ. The CDR3 DNA follows: TGTGCCAGCAGCTTAACGGGACAGGGGGAAAAACTGTTTTTT. It translates to CASSLTGQGEKLFF. Looking up the rest from reference TRBV7-6 and TRBJ1-4 gives the full variable domain: GAGVSQSPRYKVTKRGQDVALRCDPISGHVSLYWYRQALGQGPEFLTYFNYEAQQDKSGLPNDRFSAERPEGSISTLTIQRTEQRDSAMYRCASSLTGQGEKLFFGSGTQLSVL.

The chain joins TRBV6-5 to TRBJ2-5, with TRBD1 matching over 8 bases. The germline gives CDR1 MNHEY, CDR2 SVGAGI. With V trimmed by 7 bases and J by 4 bases, 8 bases remained unmatched. The CDR3 is 14 amino acids. CDR3 coding DNA: TGTGCCAGCACCCTCGACAGGGGAGGAGAGACCCAGTACTTC. This gives the protein CASTLDRGGETQYF.

V usage is TRBV10-2 and J usage is TRBJ2-2; TRBD2 matches at 7 bases. Trimming cost V 3 bases and J 2 bases; bases outside gene matches: 6. In germline, CDR1 is WSHSY, CDR2 SAAADI. This CDR3 is built from 16 residues. The CDR3 loop is CASSDNSGSNTGELFF. The CDR3 bases are TGCGCCAGCAGTGATAATAGCGGGTCCAACACCGGGGAGCTGTTTTTT.

V is TRBV30 and J is TRBJ1-1, with unresolved D. Trimming cost V 0 bases and J 5 bases, with 7 bases left between them. The CDR3 is 12 amino acids. In germline, CDR1 is GTSNPN, CDR2 SVGIG (reference sequence). Written as DNA, the CDR3 is TGTGCCTGGAGTGTGGGGAGAACTGAAGCTTTCTTT. This encodes CAWSVGRTEAFF.

The V call is TRBV19, the J call TRBJ2-7; D is undetermined. The germline CDR1 and CDR2 sequences are LNHDA and SQIVND (reference sequence). The CDR3 extends over 11 amino acids. Trimming removed 5 bases at V and 3 bases at J, with 5 bases between. CDR3 sequence (DNA): TGTGCCAGTAGTTTTAACTACGAGCAGTACTTC. This encodes CASSFNYEQYF.

The chain is built from TRBV7-3 and TRBJ2-1; 10 positions match TRBD2. The CDR3 extends over 16 amino acids. CDR1 and CDR2 (germline): SGHTA, FQGTGA. The V and J ends lost 5 bases and 5 bases, in that order; junction bases with no gene match: 9. The CDR3 coding sequence is TGTGCCAGCAGCCCGGCAACAGGACTAGCGGACAATGAGCAGTTCTTC. It encodes CASSPATGLADNEQFF. The full variable domain, in which reference TRBV7-3 and TRBJ2-1 provide the parts outside the CDR3, is GAGVSQTPSNKVTEKGKYVELRCDPISGHTALYWYRQSLGQGPEFLIYFQGTGAADDSGLPNDRFFAVRPEGSVSTLKIQRTERGDSAVYLCASSPATGLADNEQFFGPGTRLTVL.

CDR3: CASSFGGSSYEQYF. CDR3 nucleotide sequence: TGTGCCAGCAGTTTCGGCGGTTCCTCCTACGAGCAGTACTTC. This sequence joins TRBV28 and TRBJ2-7, with D hard to call. Germline CDR1 is MDHEN and CDR2 is SYDVKM. Trimming cost V 3 bases and J 0 bases, with 9 bases left between them. The CDR3 spans 14 residues.

This chain links TRBV7-9 with TRBJ2-1; perhaps TRBD1 as D (5 bases). The CDR3 extends over 15 amino acids. CDR1 SEHNR and CDR2 FQNEAQ come from the germline V gene (reference sequence). V was trimmed by 6 bases and J by 6 bases, leaving 18 bases between them. The DNA of the CDR3 is TGTGCCAGCAGTTCCCGACAGTTAACGGGCAATGAGCAGTTCTTC. It is translated as CASSSRQLTGNEQFF.

The CDR3 region is CASRGAYEQYF. In DNA, the CDR3 is TGTGCCAGCAGAGGGGCCTACGAGCAGTACTTC. The chain couples TRBV6-5 to TRBJ2-7; D possibly corresponds to TRBD1 (5 bases). Looked up from germline, CDR1 is MNHEY and CDR2 is SVGAGI. V lost 6 bases and J lost 2, with 5 bases in between. This CDR3 is 11 amino acids long.

The chain carries TRBV9 and TRBJ2-2; D is unclear. The CDR3 covers 15 residues. Looked up from germline, CDR1 is SGDLS and CDR2 is YYNGEE. V lost 0 bases and J lost 1, with 7 bases in between. The CDR3 region is CASSVDAGNTGELFF. CDR3 DNA sequence: TGTGCCAGCAGCGTAGATGCAGGGAACACCGGGGAGCTGTTTTTT.

The gene calls are TRBV14 and TRBJ1-1; D might be TRBD1 (6 bases). The V end was cut by 7 bases, the J end by 5 bases, with 8 bases between. This CDR3 has 11 amino acids. Germline CDR1 and CDR2: SGHDN and FVKESK. CDR3 amino acids: CASKGGTEAFF. Here the CDR3 DNA reads TGTGCCAGCAAAGGGGGAACTGAAGCTTTCTTT.

V and J are TRBV5-1 and TRBJ2-7, with D tentatively TRBD2 (5 bases). The CDR3 sequence is 15 residues long. Germline values: CDR1 SGHRS, CDR2 YFSETQ. Trimming pared 0 bases from V and 1 base from J, leaving 11 bases between. The CDR3 DNA sequence: TGCGCCAGCAGCTTGGGCCTACTAGTTTCCTACGAGCAGTACTTC. Translation: CASSLGLLVSYEQYF.

The CDR3 DNA reads TGTGCCAGCAGTTACGGGAACACTGAAGCTTTCTTT. It translates to CASSYGNTEAFF. The chain links TRBV27 to TRBJ1-1; unclear D gene. The germline V gene has CDR1 MNHEY and CDR2 SMNVEV (reference sequence). CDR3 length equals 12 residues. Trimming removed 4 bases at V and 1 base at J, with 4 bases between.